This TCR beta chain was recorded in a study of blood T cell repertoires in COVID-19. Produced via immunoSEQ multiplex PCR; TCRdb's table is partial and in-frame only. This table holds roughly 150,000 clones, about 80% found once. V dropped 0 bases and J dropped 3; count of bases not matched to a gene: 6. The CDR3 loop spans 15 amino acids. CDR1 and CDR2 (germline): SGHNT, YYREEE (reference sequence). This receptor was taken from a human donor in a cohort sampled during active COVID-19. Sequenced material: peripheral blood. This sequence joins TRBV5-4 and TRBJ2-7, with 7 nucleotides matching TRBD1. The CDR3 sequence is CASSLVGDRYYEQYF. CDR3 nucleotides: TGTGCCAGCAGCTTGGTAGGGGACAGATACTACGAGCAGTACTTC.